This T cell receptor beta chain appears in the sequencing data of a study of blood T cell repertoires in COVID-19. Those who participated ranged in age from roughly 18 to 95 years and resided in 24 US areas. Cohorts were based on clinical histories the participants reported. Cohort 3 recovered donors had two negative PCRs, clearance, or symptom resolution. The CDR3 spans 16 residues. Between the trimmed V and J ends, which lost 4 bases and 3 bases, there was a span of 18 bases. The V gene's germline CDR1 is SGHVS and CDR2 FNYEAQ. Assay: immunoSEQ multiplex PCR; the TCRdb copy retains only in-frame clones and omits some. The profile shows more than 300,000 clones, roughly 91% of them singletons.

Sequencing used PBMCs or T cells enriched from blood (not recorded which). This clonotype was sampled from a woman between 25 and 40 years old who had recovered from COVID-19. The chain combines TRBV7-6 with TRBJ1-2, with D perhaps matching TRBD1 (6 bases). The CDR3 DNA reads TGTGCCAGCAGCTCTATAAGTGTGGGGGCAGACTATGGCTACACCTTC. This sequence encodes CASSSISVGADYGYTF. The full variable domain, with the rest looked up from reference TRBV7-6 and TRBJ1-2, is GAGVSQSPRYKVTKRGQDVALRCDPISGHVSLYWYRQALGQGPEFLTYFNYEAQQDKSGLPNDRFSAERPEGSISTLTIQRTEQRDSAMYRCASSSISVGADYGYTFGSGTRLTVV.